This section outlines one T cell receptor (beta chain) sequence together with its context. The antigen remains undetermined. This CDR3 spans 17 amino acids. Losses at the gene ends were 1 base for V and 0 bases for J; bases not matched to a gene: 8. Germline V gives CDR1 SGHAT, CDR2 FQNNGV. This sample stems from a study of T cell responses to AZD1222 COVID-19 vaccine. About the research overall: Pooling covered second doses at about 4 or about 12 weeks. Findings of the study overall: Spike-specific TCR repertoires showed rising breadth and depth after two AZD1222 doses. A mostly white British donor set with more females was recruited, and clonal diversity was possibly underestimated.

Using immunoSEQ multiplex PCR, the repertoire was profiled, and TCRdb retains in-frame clones only, with some absent. The sample gives over 150,000 clones, approximately 90% of which show up once; about 1.4% is in the top ten. This TCR was sampled from an adult in good health. The material was peripheral blood, obtained on day 0 of AZD1222 vaccination. The chain combines TRBV11-2 with TRBJ1-1; TRBD1 matches 7 bases. CDR3 nucleotide sequence: TGTGCCAGCAGCTTAGCGCCGGGACAGCTCATGAACACTGAAGCTTTCTTT. Its translation is CASSLAPGQLMNTEAFF.